A single sample gave rise to the 26 T cell receptor beta chains below, sequenced in a study of blood T cells in healthy people across ages. A second PCR, run for roughly 7 to 11 cycles, used a sample-barcoded 5' primer plus a J-beta primer mix. From the 5' RACE reads, TCRdb called clonotypes with MiXCR, one entry per CDR3 protein. The profile covers hundreds of thousands of distinct CDR3 sequences, with roughly 21% appearing a single time and roughly 3.7% taken by the ten largest. The sample was blood. These receptors originate from an older man in good health.

In its sample, this clonotype was seen many times. The DNA of the CDR3 is TGTGCCAGCTGTACTAGCGGGAGGACGGGCGAGCAGTACTTC. Protein product: CASCTSGRTGEQYF. This chain uses TRBV27 with TRBJ2-7, with 12 positions matching TRBD2. V shed 8 bases, J shed 6 bases, and the junction held 8 bases outside the gene matches. CDR1 MNHEY and CDR2 SMNVEV come from the germline V gene (reference sequence). The CDR3 is 14 residues long.

V gene TRBV6-5 combines with J gene TRBJ2-7; D gene ambiguous. This CDR3 is built from 15 residues. V dropped 0 bases and J dropped 3 bases, with 12 bases sitting between them. Per the germline V gene, CDR1 is MNHEY and CDR2 is SVGAGI. The CDR3 nucleotides read TGTGCCAGCAGTTACTCGGCAGCCTCGGGCTACGAGCAGTACTTC. Amino acids: CASSYSAASGYEQYF.

This clonotype was seen a few times. The chain carries TRBV7-9 and TRBJ2-3; 7 positions match TRBD2. CDR1 is SEHNR, CDR2 FQNEAQ, per germline (reference sequence). J lost 0 bases, V lost 4 bases, and 13 bases had no gene match. The CDR3 runs to 18 residues. DNA of the CDR3: TGTGCCAGCAGCTATCTTCGACTAGCTCCCACCAGCACAGATACGCAGTATTTT. Translated: CASSYLRLAPTSTDTQYF.

The table lists this clonotype with a few counts. The J gene is TRBJ2-1, the V gene TRBV20-1; D is undetermined. Germline V gene lookup returns CDR1 DFQATT and CDR2 SNEGSKA (reference sequence). V was shortened by 0 bases and J by 0 bases, with 9 bases between the two germline ends. CDR3 length: 15 residues. In DNA, the CDR3 is TGCAGTGCTAGAGAATCCCAGAGCTCCTACAATGAGCAGTTCTTC. Translation gives CSARESQSSYNEQFF.

Worth noting for this clonotype: A much larger clone sits a single nucleotide away, making a read error possible. This chain links TRBV4-3 with TRBJ2-3; a possible D gene is TRBD1 (6 bases). This CDR3 region has 18 residues. The germline CDR1 and CDR2 sequences are LGHNA and YSLEER. Trimming removed 4 bases at V and 2 bases at J, with 22 bases between. CDR3 in DNA: TGCGCCAGCAGCCGAGATCTTTGGGCAGGGGAAAACACAGATACGCAGTATTTT. Its translation: CASSRDLWAGENTDTQYF.

This clonotype was counted only a few times. The rearrangement links TRBV21-1 to TRBJ2-7. TRBV21-1 is a documented pseudogene. The CDR3 has 13 amino acids. The CDR3 protein is CASIKRSSYEQYF. As DNA, the CDR3 is TGTGCCAGCATCAAAAGGAGCTCCTACGAGCAGTACTTC.

As regards this clonotype: Likely a read error: the CDR3 ends without its conserved phenylalanine or tryptophan. The chain recombines TRBV27 with TRBJ2-1, with TRBD1 identical over 7 bases. This CDR3 comprises 13 residues. Per the germline V gene, CDR1 is MNHEY and CDR2 is SMNVEV (reference sequence). V was clipped by 6 bases and J by 4 bases; unmatched bases: 3. CDR3 in DNA: TGTGCCAGCAGGGGGGACAGTTACAATGAGCAGTTCATC. Translation: CASRGDSYNEQFI.

This clonotype has a handful of counts. This chain uses TRBV20-1 with TRBJ2-4; D is perhaps TRBD2 (7 bases). Germline V gene lookup returns CDR1 DFQATT and CDR2 SNEGSKA (reference sequence). Deletions cut 4 bases from V and 1 base from J, with 14 bases between. CDR3 length equals 15 residues. The CDR3 is CSATGEGGAKNIQYF. The DNA for the CDR3 is TGCAGTGCTACAGGGGAGGGGGGGGCCAAAAACATTCAGTACTTC.

The CDR3 DNA reads TGTGCCAGCAGTTTGACACAGCCTGAAGCTTTCTTT. Translated: CASSLTQPEAFF. This chain connects TRBV28 to TRBJ1-1; D is undetermined. This CDR3 is built from 12 residues. Trimming stripped 3 bases from V and 6 bases from J, with 8 bases between. The germline V gene has CDR1 MDHEN and CDR2 SYDVKM.

This clonotype was observed a few times. The conserved final phenylalanine or tryptophan is absent from the CDR3, which likely points to a read error. The chain couples TRBV24-1 to TRBJ2-3, with D uncertain. CDR1 KGHDR and CDR2 SFDVKD come from the germline V gene. V dropped 1 base and J dropped 3 bases, with 13 bases sitting between them. The CDR3 has 16 amino acids. CDR3 region: CATSDFGPTGTDTQYL. As DNA, the CDR3 is TGTGCCACCAGTGATTTCGGTCCTACCGGGACAGATACGCAGTATCTT.

This clonotype has only a few counts. This chain joins TRBV3-1 and TRBJ1-5, with D possibly TRBD1 on 5 matching bases. The CDR3 has 15 residues. The germline V and J ends were trimmed by 2 bases and 3 bases, with 11 bases remaining between them. The germline V gene has CDR1 LGHDT and CDR2 YNNKEL (reference sequence). The CDR3 protein is CASSQSSGNNQPQHF. CDR3 DNA: TGTGCCAGCAGCCAAAGCTCAGGGAACAATCAGCCCCAGCATTTT.

With respect to this clonotype: A much larger clone is a single base away; this may be a read error. Here the CDR3 omits its conserved ending phenylalanine or tryptophan, so a read error is the likely source. The chain uses TRBV20-1 and TRBJ2-4; D is undetermined. V was pared by 3 bases and J by 0 bases, with 6 bases between. Germline assignment: CDR1 DFQATT and CDR2 SNEGSKA (reference sequence). This CDR3 has 13 amino acids. The CDR3 DNA reads as TGCAGTGCTAGTAGCCTAGCCAAAAACATTCAGTACTCC. The encoded protein is CSASSLAKNIQYS.

The chain joins TRBV12-3 or TRBV12-4 to TRBJ2-1, with 7 nucleotides matching TRBD1. Gene TRBJ2-7 matches the end of the DNA better, so the J call may be wrong. The CDR3 contains 15 residues. The CDR3 protein is CASSLTGVFGYEQYF. DNA for the CDR3: TGTGCCAGCAGTCTCACAGGGGTTTTCGGTTACGAGCAGTACTTC.

The chain combines TRBV9 with TRBJ2-1, with D possibly being TRBD2 (6 bases). CDR1 SGDLS and CDR2 YYNGEE come from the germline V gene. This CDR3 comprises 14 residues. Between the trimmed V and J ends, which lost 0 bases and 7 bases, there was a span of 11 bases. The CDR3 loop reads CASSVAGTLNEQFF. The CDR3 DNA reads TGTGCCAGCAGCGTAGCTGGGACTCTGAATGAGCAGTTCTTC.

The chain couples TRBV18 to TRBJ1-6, with 8 bases matching TRBD1. The CDR3 has 13 residues. CDR1 is KGHSH and CDR2 is LQKENI in the germline V gene. J lost 10 bases, V lost 5 bases, and 4 bases had no gene match. The CDR3 region has the DNA TGTGCCAGCTCAGGACAGGGTGAATCACCCCTCCACTTT. Translation gives CASSGQGESPLHF. Full variable domain (outside the CDR3, taken from reference TRBV18 and TRBJ1-6): NAGVMQNPRHLVRRRGQEARLRCSPMKGHSHVYWYRQLPEEGLKFMVYLQKENIIDESGMPKERFSAEFPKEGPSILRIQQVVRGDSAAYFCASSGQGESPLHFGNGTRLTVT.

The CDR3 coding sequence is TGTGCCTGGACTAGCGGGTACAATGAGCAGTTCTTC. Its translation is CAWTSGYNEQFF. V usage is TRBV30 and J usage is TRBJ2-1, with TRBD2 identical over 8 bases. This CDR3 comprises 12 residues. Germline loops: CDR1 GTSNPN, CDR2 SVGIG (reference sequence). V shed 4 bases and J 4 bases; nucleotides not matched to a gene: 0.

CDR3 in amino acids: CASSEDANYEQYF. Written as DNA, the CDR3 is TGTGCCAGCAGTGAAGACGCTAACTACGAGCAGTACTTC. J is TRBJ2-7 and V is TRBV2, with D hard to call. This CDR3 has 13 amino acids. The germline V gene encodes CDR1 SNHLY and CDR2 FYNNEI. The V gene lost 1 base and the J gene lost 3 bases, with 7 bases spanning the gap.

This clonotype was counted only a few times. The chain recombines TRBV20-1 with TRBJ2-3, with D perhaps TRBD2 (5 bases). The CDR3 length is 15 residues. V was clipped by 5 bases and J by 1 base, with 16 bases between them. The germline CDR1 and CDR2 sequences are DFQATT and SNEGSKA (reference sequence). The CDR3 DNA reads TGCAGTGCTCCTCGCCCTCCAGCGGGCACAGATACGCAGTATTTT. It translates to CSAPRPPAGTDTQYF.

The chain has TRBV10-3 and TRBJ2-2; 7 bases are shared with TRBD1. Per germline, CDR1 ENHRY and CDR2 SYGVKD. The CDR3 extends over 15 amino acids. Trimming took 4 bases from V and 5 from J; bases not matched to a gene: 7. The CDR3 sequence: CAISAGQSFTGELFF. CDR3 nucleotides: TGTGCCATCAGTGCGGGACAGAGTTTTACCGGGGAGCTGTTTTTT.

Concerning this clonotype itself: The CDR3 ends on some other residue instead of the conserved phenylalanine or tryptophan, so this is likely a read error. The chain has TRBV12-3 or TRBV12-4 and TRBJ2-3; 7 nucleotides align to TRBD2. Unmatched junction bases numbered 4, after V lost 3 bases and J lost 4 bases. This CDR3 region has 14 residues. CDR3 residues: CASSFVAGSDTQYS. The CDR3 bases are TGTGCCAGCAGTTTCGTAGCGGGTTCAGATACGCAGTATTCT.

The CDR3 spells CATSREGTGGLSKRDEQFF. The CDR3 DNA follows: TGTGCCACCAGCAGAGAAGGGACAGGGGGCCTTTCCAAAAGGGATGAGCAGTTCTTC. The chain links TRBV15 to TRBJ2-1; the match to TRBD1 covers 12 bases. This CDR3 has 19 amino acids. The ends lost 0 bases at V and 8 bases at J; junction bases unmatched: 14. Germline CDR1 reads LNHNV; CDR2 reads YYDKDF (reference sequence).

This chain joins TRBV28 and TRBJ1-1; a possible D gene is TRBD1 (6 bases). CDR3 length: 14 amino acids. The V end was cut by 7 bases, the J end by 2 bases, with 14 bases between. CDR1 is MDHEN, CDR2 SYDVKM, per germline. The CDR3 DNA follows: TGTGCCAGCACCGCACCGGGGGCTAACACTGAAGCTTTCTTT. Its translation: CASTAPGANTEAFF.

The chain joins TRBV19 to TRBJ2-5, with unresolved D. The end of the DNA is better explained by TRBJ2-7, so the J call may be wrong. CDR1 is LNHDA, CDR2 SQIVND, per germline (reference sequence). The CDR3 is made up of 14 amino acids. CDR3: CASSIRQNSYEQYF. Written as DNA, the CDR3 is TGTGCCAGTAGTATTCGTCAGAACTCCTACGAGCAGTACTTC.

This clonotype was picked up a small number of times. The chain links TRBV12-3 or TRBV12-4 to TRBJ2-5; 10 nucleotides align to TRBD2. The J segment lost 5 bases and the V segment lost 3 bases, leaving 6 bases of the junction unmatched. CDR3 size: 15 residues. CDR3 coding DNA: TGTGCCAGCAGTTTGCTAGCGGGAGCCCCCGAGACCCAGTACTTC. Its protein product is CASSLLAGAPETQYF.

This chain uses TRBV12-3 or TRBV12-4 with TRBJ2-4; D perhaps matches TRBD1 (6 bases). The V end was cut by 5 bases, the J end by 8 bases, with 19 bases between. The CDR3 length is 15 residues. CDR3 DNA sequence: TGTGCCAGCAGTGCTGGTGGGGACACGGGGTACATTCAGTACTTC. Its translation: CASSAGGDTGYIQYF.

There are a few counts of this clonotype. This sequence joins TRBV12-3 or TRBV12-4 and TRBJ2-3; 7 bases are shared with TRBD2. V was clipped by 7 bases and J by 2 bases; unmatched bases: 9. This CDR3 has 15 amino acids. The CDR3 DNA is TGTGCCAGCAATGGGGCTAGCGGAAACACAGATACGCAGTATTTT. Its translation: CASNGASGNTDTQYF.